The 21 T cell receptor beta chains below come from one sample, sequenced in a study of CD8+ T cells in alopecia areata. The sequencing template was cDNA reverse transcribed from extracted RNA. Libraries were prepared by immunoSEQ multiplex PCR; TCRdb keeps only in-frame clonotypes and omits some of them. Among a few hundred thousand clones listed, 60% were seen once. Treatment reported: oral pan-JAK inhibitor, 5-10 mg twice daily. The sequenced sample was CD4+ T cells sorted from blood, obtained around week 53, from a patient treated with tofacitinib. The receptors were gathered from a human donor with alopecia areata.

The rearrangement uses TRBV30 and TRBJ2-2; TRBD1 matches at 11 bases. Germline values: CDR1 GTSNPN, CDR2 SVGIG (reference sequence). Trimming cost V 5 bases and J 8 bases; bases outside gene matches: 13. The CDR3 spans 16 residues. The CDR3 nucleotides read TGTGCCTGGGGATCCCCCTGGACAGGGGGCAGGGGGGAGCTGTTTTTT. Encoded protein: CAWGSPWTGGRGELFF.

This clone was seen a single time. V gene TRBV9 combines with J gene TRBJ1-1; the D is unclear. Germline CDR1 and CDR2: SGDLS and YYNGEE. V was shortened by 3 bases and J by 0 bases, with 6 bases between the two germline ends. The CDR3 has 13 residues. This CDR3 is CASSAQMNTEAFF. DNA for the CDR3: TGTGCCAGCAGCGCCCAAATGAACACTGAAGCTTTCTTT.

This chain uses TRBV5-6 with TRBJ2-2; 12 nucleotides line up with TRBD2. Germline CDR1 reads SGHDT; CDR2 reads YYEEEE. This CDR3 is built from 18 residues. With 5 bases clipped from V and 1 base from J, the junction kept 9 bases outside the gene matches. The DNA of the CDR3 is TGTGCCAGCAGGTCACGACTAGCGGGGGCCGTGAACACCGGGGAGCTGTTTTTT. It codes for CASRSRLAGAVNTGELFF.

This clone was seen more than once but under ten times. The chain couples TRBV7-9 to TRBJ2-3; D is uncertain. CDR1 is SEHNR, CDR2 FQNEAQ, per germline (reference sequence). Trimming pared 7 bases from V and 4 bases from J, leaving 9 bases between. This CDR3 contains 12 residues. CDR3 region: CASTQRADTQYF. In DNA, the CDR3 is TGTGCCAGCACCCAAAGGGCAGATACGCAGTATTTT. Looking up the rest from reference TRBV7-9 and TRBJ2-3 gives the full variable domain: DTGVSQNPRHKITKRGQNVTFRCDPISEHNRLYWYRQTLGQGPEFLTYFQNEAQLEKSRLLSDRFSAERPKGSFSTLEIQRTEQGDSAMYLCASTQRADTQYFGPGTRLTVL.

Concerning this clone: This sample also contains other DNA sequences that code for the same CDR3. This chain links TRBV30 with TRBJ1-3; no clear D. CDR3 length: 13 amino acids. V dropped 0 bases and J dropped 0 bases, with 3 bases sitting between them. Germline-derived CDR1 and CDR2 are GTSNPN and SVGIG (reference sequence). CDR3 sequence reads: CAWSVNSGNTIYF. The DNA of the CDR3 is TGTGCCTGGAGTGTGAACTCTGGAAACACCATATATTTT.

The CDR3 region has the DNA TGTGCCAGCAGGTCACAGAGTTCGACCCAGTACTTC. It translates to CASRSQSSTQYF. The genes are TRBV27 and TRBJ2-5; D remains ambiguous. V was pared by 6 bases and J by 7 bases, with 12 bases between. Germline V lookup: CDR1 MNHEY, CDR2 SMNVEV (reference sequence). The CDR3 is made up of 12 amino acids.

This sequence joins TRBV29-1 and TRBJ1-1, with 7 bases fitting TRBD1. The CDR3 extends over 15 amino acids. V shed 5 bases and J 0 bases; nucleotides not matched to a gene: 9. Germline values: CDR1 SQVTM, CDR2 ANQGSEA. The CDR3 sequence is CSVSRGLHMNTEAFF. The CDR3 DNA is TGCAGCGTTAGTAGGGGGCTCCACATGAACACTGAAGCTTTCTTT.

This chain connects TRBV5-1 to TRBJ2-2; TRBD1 agrees at 10 bases. J gave up 5 bases and V 4 bases, and 5 bases lay outside the gene matches. Germline assignment: CDR1 SGHRS and CDR2 YFSETQ. The CDR3 extends over 15 amino acids. CDR3 protein: CASSPGTGVTGELFF. CDR3 DNA sequence: TGCGCCAGCAGCCCCGGGACAGGGGTTACCGGGGAGCTGTTTTTT.

The J gene is TRBJ1-4, the V gene TRBV30; 7 bases fit TRBD1. This CDR3 comprises 15 residues. The V and J ends lost 3 bases and 8 bases, in that order; junction bases with no gene match: 12. CDR1 and CDR2 (germline): GTSNPN, SVGIG (reference sequence). Here the CDR3 DNA reads TGTGCCTGGAGCCGTAGCAGACAGGGATCGGAAAAACTGTTTTTT. This sequence encodes CAWSRSRQGSEKLFF.

The rearrangement links TRBV30 to TRBJ1-2; D is unclear. V lost 4 bases and J lost 4, with 7 bases in between. This CDR3 is built from 11 residues. Germline V CDR1 and CDR2: GTSNPN, SVGIG (reference sequence). The CDR3 loop is CAWTSSYGYTF. In DNA form, the CDR3 reads TGTGCCTGGACAAGTTCCTATGGCTACACCTTC. The variable domain in full, completed from reference TRBV30 and TRBJ1-2, reads SQTIHQWPATLVQPVGSPLSLECTVEGTSNPNLYWYRQAAGRGLQLLFYSVGIGQISSEVPQNLSASRPQDRQFILSSKKLLLSDSGFYLCAWTSSYGYTFGSGTRLTVV.

The chain has TRBV5-1 and TRBJ2-7; 7 nucleotides line up with TRBD2. The J call is uncertain, as TRBJ2-5 better fits the DNA end. This CDR3 has 16 residues. The germline gives CDR1 SGHRS, CDR2 YFSETQ. The DNA of the CDR3 is TGCGCCAGCAGCTTGGGGCTAGCGGAACCTCAAGAGACCCAGTACTTC. Its protein is CASSLGLAEPQETQYF.

This chain uses TRBV7-2 with TRBJ1-2; D uncertain. CDR1 and CDR2 from the germline V gene are SGHTA and FQGNSA. The CDR3 totals 15 residues. V was trimmed by 3 bases and J by 5 bases, leaving 16 bases between them. For the CDR3, the DNA is TGTGCCAGCAGCTTCCGGGCAACTGAATGGTATGGCTACACCTTC. Translated, it gives CASSFRATEWYGYTF.

This clone has just a few counts. This sequence joins TRBV29-1 and TRBJ1-5; a possible D gene is TRBD1 (5 bases). Germline V gene sequence: CDR1 SQVTM, CDR2 ANQGSEA. The CDR3 consists of 12 residues. The V gene lost 6 bases and the J gene lost 5 bases, with 11 bases spanning the gap. In DNA form, the CDR3 reads TGCAGCGTGGGGGGGGTCGATCAGCCCCAGCATTTT. Encoded protein: CSVGGVDQPQHF.

The V gene is TRBV6-5, the J gene TRBJ1-2, with TRBD1 matching 7 bases. This CDR3 region has 13 residues. Germline lookup yields CDR1 MNHEY and CDR2 SVGAGI. V lost 5 bases to trimming and J lost 6 bases; unmatched junction nucleotides: 6. The CDR3 DNA reads TGTGCCAGCAGTGCCCTGACAGGGAATGGCTACACCTTC. This encodes CASSALTGNGYTF.

The V and J genes are TRBV7-2 and TRBJ2-1; tentative D call: TRBD2 (5 bases). This CDR3 is 16 amino acids long. Looked up from germline, CDR1 is SGHTA and CDR2 is FQGNSA. V was cut by 5 bases and J by 0 bases, with 14 bases left in between. CDR3 sequence reads: CASSRPRAGSYNEQFF. In DNA form, the CDR3 reads TGTGCCAGCAGCCGACCGAGGGCTGGCTCCTACAATGAGCAGTTCTTC.

The chain joins TRBV30 to TRBJ2-1; D gene ambiguous. CDR1 and CDR2 from the germline V gene are GTSNPN and SVGIG (reference sequence). The CDR3 has 14 amino acids. V was trimmed by 2 bases and J by 6 bases, leaving 14 bases between them. The CDR3 here is CAWSTGLTSNEQFF. CDR3 bases: TGTGCCTGGAGTACCGGCCTAACGAGCAATGAGCAGTTCTTC.

The J gene is TRBJ2-5, the V gene TRBV19; D might be TRBD2 (5 bases). The CDR3 extends over 14 amino acids. V was pared by 10 bases and J by 3 bases, with 18 bases between. Germline lookup yields CDR1 LNHDA and CDR2 SQIVND (reference sequence). The CDR3 DNA sequence: TGTGCCACCGCTCGGGGTGTATACGAAGAGACCCAGTACTTC. Translating it yields CATARGVYEETQYF.

The CDR3 is CASSLGSPGEQYF. CDR3 bases: TGCGCCAGCAGCTTGGGGTCTCCCGGCGAGCAGTACTTC. The gene calls are TRBV5-1 and TRBJ2-7; D is ambiguous. V was shortened by 0 bases and J by 6 bases, with 10 bases between the two germline ends. Germline CDR1 and CDR2: SGHRS and YFSETQ. CDR3 length: 13 residues. Complete variable domain (other parts from reference TRBV5-1 and TRBJ2-7): KAGVTQTPRYLIKTRGQQVTLSCSPISGHRSVSWYQQTPGQGLQFLFEYFSETQRNKGNFPGRFSGRQFSNSRSEMNVSTLELGDSALYLCASSLGSPGEQYFGPGTRLTVT.

This sequence joins TRBV4-2 and TRBJ1-4; 9 nucleotides match TRBD1. The CDR3 covers 15 residues. CDR1 and CDR2 (germline): LGHNA, YNFKEQ. J was trimmed by 11 bases and V by 1 base; bases with no gene match: 8. The CDR3, as DNA: TGTGCCAGCAGCCAAGCGGGACAGGGTCTTCTCAAACTGTTTTTT. It yields the protein CASSQAGQGLLKLFF.

CDR3 coding DNA: TGTGCCAGCAGCGGACAGGGCGGTGGCTACACCTTC. Amino acids: CASSGQGGGYTF. V and J are TRBV6-5 and TRBJ1-2; 8 bases line up with TRBD1. The V segment lost 6 bases and the J segment 7 bases; nucleotides outside the gene matches: 4. CDR1 and CDR2 (germline): MNHEY, SVGAGI. This CDR3 is built from 12 residues.

This clone was counted between two and nine times. The chain is built from TRBV5-4 and TRBJ1-1; a weak D match, TRBD1 (5 bases). Germline loops: CDR1 SGHNT, CDR2 YYREEE (reference sequence). Trimming removed 3 bases at V and 1 base at J, with 13 bases between. The CDR3 runs 15 residues. CDR3 in DNA: TGTGCCAGCAGCTCCAGGGCCAGTGGGAACACTGAAGCTTTCTTT. Translation gives CASSSRASGNTEAFF. The complete variable domain, with remaining parts taken from reference TRBV5-4 and TRBJ1-1, reads ETGVTQSPTHLIKTRGQQVTLRCSSQSGHNTVSWYQQALGQGPQFIFQYYREEENGRGNFPPRFSGLQFPNYSSELNVNALELDDSALYLCASSSRASGNTEAFFGQGTRLTVV.